The T cell receptor (beta chain) described here comes from a study of CXCR3-negative and CXCR3-positive naive CD8 T cells. General study points: TRB CDR3 hydrophobicity was greater in CXCR3-positive naive cells than in CXCR3-negative naive cells. Relative to memory CD8+ cells, whose diversity was much lower, both naive subsets had comparably high diversity.

In preparing the TRB cDNA libraries, 5' RACE with UMI labels was used. Each CDR3 protein gets one entry in TCRdb, which reprocessed the 5' RACE reads and gives no DNA. In all, the sample yields about 120,000 distinct CDR3 sequences. A note on this clonotype: What it binds is not known.

Per the germline V gene, CDR1 is MGHRA and CDR2 is YSYEKL. The CDR3 consists of 19 residues. The sequencing sample was made of naive CXCR3+ CD8+ T cells from blood. As for subset: CD45RO-CCR7+CD27+CD95- naive CD8+ T cells expressing CXCR3 (TNR3+). The chain links TRBV4-1 to TRBJ2-7; checking the TCRdb D call of TRBD2 is not possible without DNA. The source of this sequence is a human donor in good health. Some clones in this sample may be carry-over from other donors' samples. This chain's CDR3 is CASSQDETRRTSLTYEQYF.